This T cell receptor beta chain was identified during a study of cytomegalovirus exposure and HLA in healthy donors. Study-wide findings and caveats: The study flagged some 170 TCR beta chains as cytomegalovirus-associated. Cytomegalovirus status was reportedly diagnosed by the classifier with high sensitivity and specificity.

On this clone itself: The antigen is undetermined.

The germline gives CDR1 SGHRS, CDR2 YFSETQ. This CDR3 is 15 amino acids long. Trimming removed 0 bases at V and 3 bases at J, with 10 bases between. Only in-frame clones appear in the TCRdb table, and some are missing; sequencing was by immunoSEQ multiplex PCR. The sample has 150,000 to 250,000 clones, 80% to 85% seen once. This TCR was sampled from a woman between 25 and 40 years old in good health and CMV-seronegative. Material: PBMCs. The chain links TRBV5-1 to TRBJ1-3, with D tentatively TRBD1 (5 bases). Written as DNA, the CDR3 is TGCGCCAGCAGCTTGGCCGGGGGTATTGGAAACACCATATATTTT. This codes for CASSLAGGIGNTIYF.